A selection of T cell receptor beta chains follows, all from one sample in a study of shared clonotypes between healthy human individuals. TCRdb's table, derived via immunoSEQ multiplex PCR, lists solely in-frame clones and lacks some. The table records about 1.5 million clones, 98% of them present only once. The sequencing sample was made of naive CD4+ T cells sorted from blood. The receptors derive from a man under 40 in good health. CDR3s leave out the opening cysteine and the closing phenylalanine or tryptophan. Each record gives: V gene, J gene, D gene, CDR3 protein. A D gene is named only where the DNA matches it firmly.

>TRBV19|TRBJ2-3|-
ASTTYGSTDTQY
>TRBV14|TRBJ2-1|-
ASSQVRTANNEQF
>TRBV7-2|TRBJ2-1|-
ATKASRIYNEQF
>TRBV12-5|TRBJ2-3|-
ARGGGDTQY
>TRBV27|TRBJ2-5|TRBD2
ASRKNGAGGRQETQY
>TRBV4-3|TRBJ2-1|-
ASSRTTPGLWSNEQF
>TRBV6-1|TRBJ1-2|-
ASSEAGLGRYT
>TRBV29-1|TRBJ1-2|-
SVDRPGLDYGYT
>TRBV21-1|TRBJ2-7|-
ASSKDHGSAYEQY
>TRBV16|TRBJ1-5|-
ASSQSYRSQPQH
>TRBV5-1|TRBJ2-3|TRBD2
ASSLVSGSADTQY
>TRBV15|TRBJ2-2|TRBD2
ATSRDKTSVTGELF
>TRBV14|TRBJ1-1|TRBD1
ASGQVLTEAF